These 18 T cell receptor beta chains were all obtained from the same sample, sequenced in a study of blood T cells in healthy people across ages. A J-beta primer mix and a sample-barcoded 5' primer were used in a second PCR of about 7 to 12 cycles. One entry per CDR3 protein results from TCRdb running MiXCR on the 5' RACE reads. The profile covers over 600,000 distinct CDR3 sequences, with approximately 53% appearing a single time and approximately 24% taken by the ten largest. The sample consisted of blood. These receptors were collected from a man aged 35 to 55 in good health.

This chain uses TRBV7-2 with TRBJ1-4; no clear D. The germline CDR1 and CDR2 sequences are SGHTA and FQGNSA. The CDR3 runs 14 residues. V was trimmed by 1 base and J by 3 bases, leaving 6 bases between them. The CDR3 is CASSLGDANEKLFF. The DNA of the CDR3 is TGTGCCAGCAGCTTAGGCGATGCTAATGAAAAACTGTTTTTT.

This clonotype has only a few counts. The gene calls are TRBV6-5 and TRBJ2-7; D remains ambiguous. Germline V gene sequence: CDR1 MNHEY, CDR2 SVGAGI. The CDR3 has 15 residues. V lost 5 bases and J lost 1, with 15 bases in between. This CDR3 reads CASSTRHTGSYEQYF. DNA for the CDR3: TGTGCCAGCAGTACGAGACATACTGGTTCCTACGAGCAGTACTTC.

On this clonotype itself: The junction and the germline gene differ at one end; a read error may be behind it. The chain joins TRBV5-1 to TRBJ2-7; D not certain. The length of the CDR3 is 14 residues. Germline V gene lookup returns CDR1 SGHRS and CDR2 YFSETQ. CDR3 in amino acids: CAGSLESDSYEQYF. The CDR3 DNA is TGCGCCGGCAGCTTGGAGAGTGACTCCTACGAGCAGTACTTC.

This clonotype was seen a handful of times. The rearrangement joins TRBV6-5 to TRBJ2-7; 9 bases line up with TRBD2. J gave up 1 base and V 6 bases, and 10 bases lay outside the gene matches. Germline values: CDR1 MNHEY, CDR2 SVGAGI. The CDR3 extends over 16 amino acids. CDR3 DNA sequence: TGTGCCAGCAGCCCTTTTGAGCTAGCGGGATCCTACGAGCAGTACTTC. Translating it yields CASSPFELAGSYEQYF.

V and J are TRBV19 and TRBJ2-3; no clear D gene. Trimming removed 1 base from V and 2 bases from J, with 7 bases in between. From germline, CDR1 is LNHDA and CDR2 SQIVND (reference sequence). CDR3 length: 14 residues. Written as DNA, the CDR3 is TGTGCCAGTAGTATAGGCCAGACCACAGATACGCAGTATTTT. Translating gives CASSIGQTTDTQYF.

J is TRBJ2-5 and V is TRBV24-1; D gene uncertain. The CDR3 sequence is 13 residues long. Germline values: CDR1 KGHDR, CDR2 SFDVKD. With 2 bases removed from V and 3 bases from J, the gap between germline ends came to 6 bases. The CDR3 DNA is TGTGCCACCAGTGATTCCGGAGAAGAGACCCAGTACTTC. Protein product: CATSDSGEETQYF.

This chain joins TRBV11-1 and TRBJ1-6, with 9 bases aligning to TRBD1. The CDR3 consists of 14 residues. Per germline, CDR1 SGHAT and CDR2 FQDESV (reference sequence). The V gene end was trimmed by 6 bases and the J gene end by 9 bases; junction bases not matched to a gene: 6. The CDR3 DNA is TGTGCCAGCAGGAAAGACAGGGGGAGTTCACCCCTCCACTTT. This translates into CASRKDRGSSPLHF.

The rearrangement links TRBV20-1 to TRBJ2-1, with 8 bases identical to TRBD2. In germline, CDR1 is DFQATT, CDR2 SNEGSKA (reference sequence). This CDR3 contains 14 residues. After removal of 3 bases from V and 6 bases from J, the junction contained 7 bases not matched to a gene. The DNA for the CDR3 is TGCAGTGCTAGCGGGGGGGCCGACAGCAATGAGCAGTTCTTC. Translated: CSASGGADSNEQFF.

The chain links TRBV6-5 to TRBJ2-5; D is perhaps TRBD1 or TRBD2 (5 bases each). This CDR3 has 11 residues. Germline V gene lookup returns CDR1 MNHEY and CDR2 SVGAGI. Trimming pared 2 bases from V and 8 bases from J, leaving 6 bases between. The CDR3 loop is CASSYGGTQYF. The CDR3 DNA follows: TGTGCCAGCAGTTACGGGGGTACCCAGTACTTC.

This clonotype was observed a handful of times. The chain links TRBV5-1 to TRBJ2-1; D is uncertain. The CDR3 loop spans 16 amino acids. Deletions cut 0 bases from V and 6 bases from J, with 16 bases between. Germline V gives CDR1 SGHRS, CDR2 YFSETQ. The CDR3 nucleotides are TGCGCCAGCAGCTTGGCCACGAAGCTCCCCCTCAATGAGCAGTTCTTC. This sequence encodes CASSLATKLPLNEQFF.

This chain uses TRBV6-1 with TRBJ2-2, with D perhaps matching TRBD1 or TRBD2 (5 bases each). CDR3 length: 14 amino acids. CDR1 and CDR2 (germline): MNHNS, SASEGT. The CDR3 spells CVTIPGQNTGELFF. In nucleotides, the CDR3 is TGTGTCACAATTCCGGGGCAGAACACCGGGGAGCTGTTTTTT.

This rearrangement joins TRBV7-2 to TRBJ2-5; D unresolved. The better agreement between TRBJ2-7 and the DNA end casts doubt on the J call. The CDR3 covers 17 residues. Per germline, CDR1 SGHTA and CDR2 FQGNSA. The DNA of the CDR3 is TGTGCCAGCAGCGCCCCTTCTGAGGCGGCGGTCAACCACGAGCAGTACTTC. It encodes CASSAPSEAAVNHEQYF.

The V gene is TRBV2, the J gene TRBJ2-1; 7 nucleotides agree with TRBD1. The CDR3 runs 16 residues. Per the germline V gene, CDR1 is SNHLY and CDR2 is FYNNEI. The trim removed 8 bases at V and 8 bases at J, leaving 18 bases unmatched. The CDR3 sequence: CASRHLPGQLTDEQFF. For the CDR3, the DNA is TGTGCCAGCCGACACCTGCCGGGACAGTTAACGGATGAGCAGTTCTTC.

The chain joins TRBV20-1 to TRBJ2-7; the D gene is possibly TRBD2 (7 bases). V shed 2 bases and J shed 3 bases, with 20 bases lying between them. The CDR3 length is 16 residues. Germline V CDR1 and CDR2: DFQATT, SNEGSKA (reference sequence). Here the CDR3 reads CSARRGDGTKLYEQYF. The CDR3 coding sequence is TGCAGTGCTAGAAGGGGGGATGGGACTAAACTCTACGAGCAGTACTTC.

This chain joins TRBV11-3 and TRBJ2-7; weak D call: TRBD1 (5 bases). Between the trimmed V and J ends, which lost 1 base and 6 bases, there was a span of 19 bases. The germline V gene encodes CDR1 SGHNT and CDR2 YENEEA. This CDR3 region has 16 residues. The CDR3: CASSLGVSGRGLEQYF. DNA for the CDR3: TGTGCCAGCAGCTTAGGCGTCAGTGGAAGGGGCCTCGAGCAGTACTTC.

This clonotype was picked up a small number of times. The V gene is TRBV7-8, the J gene TRBJ2-7; D gene unclear. Trimming stripped 0 bases from V and 1 base from J, with 10 bases between. Germline V gives CDR1 SGHVS, CDR2 FQNEAQ. The CDR3 length is 15 residues. For the CDR3, the DNA is TGTGCCAGCAGCTTAGCAGGGTACAATTCCTACGAGCAGTACTTC. It codes for CASSLAGYNSYEQYF.

The V call is TRBV7-6, the J call TRBJ2-4, with D possibly TRBD1 on 6 matching bases. The last part of the DNA fits TRBJ2-5 better; the J call may be wrong. The CDR3 contains 15 residues. CDR1 is SGHVS, CDR2 FNYEAQ, per germline. The CDR3 loop is CASSLTQGRQETQYF. The CDR3 coding sequence is TGTGCCAGCAGCTTAACTCAGGGGCGACAAGAGACCCAGTACTTC.

This clonotype was seen only a few times. The chain uses TRBV4-3 and TRBJ2-4, with 8 bases fitting TRBD1. The DNA end favors TRBJ2-7, so the J call may be wrong. This CDR3 has 15 amino acids. Germline loops: CDR1 LGHNA, CDR2 YSLEER. CDR3 amino acids: CASSQADREVSEQYF. The CDR3 DNA follows: TGCGCCAGCAGCCAGGCGGACAGGGAGGTTTCCGAGCAGTACTTC.